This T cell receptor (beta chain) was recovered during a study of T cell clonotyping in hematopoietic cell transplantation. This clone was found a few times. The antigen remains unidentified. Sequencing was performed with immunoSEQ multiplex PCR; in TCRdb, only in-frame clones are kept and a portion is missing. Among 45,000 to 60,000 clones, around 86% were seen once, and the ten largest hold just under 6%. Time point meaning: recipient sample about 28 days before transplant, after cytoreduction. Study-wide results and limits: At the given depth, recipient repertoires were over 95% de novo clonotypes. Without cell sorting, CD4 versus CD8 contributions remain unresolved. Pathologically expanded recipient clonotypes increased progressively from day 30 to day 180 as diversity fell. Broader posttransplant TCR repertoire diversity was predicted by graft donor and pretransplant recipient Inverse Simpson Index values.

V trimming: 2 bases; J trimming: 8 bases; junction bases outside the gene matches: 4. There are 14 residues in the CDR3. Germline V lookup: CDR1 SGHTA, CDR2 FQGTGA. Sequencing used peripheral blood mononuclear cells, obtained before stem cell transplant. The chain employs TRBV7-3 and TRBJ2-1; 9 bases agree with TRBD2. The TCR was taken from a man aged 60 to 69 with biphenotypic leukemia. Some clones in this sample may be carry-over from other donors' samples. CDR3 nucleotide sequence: TGTGCCAGCAGCTTAGCGGGAGGGGCGTATGAGCAGTTCTTC. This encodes CASSLAGGAYEQFF.